Included here is one T cell receptor beta chain sequence, with context. The target antigen is unknown. The sample originates from a study of identical twins. The V gene lost 6 bases and the J gene lost 10 bases, with 18 bases spanning the gap. The CDR3 is 13 residues long. Unique molecular identifiers were present on the cDNA, and a universal primer site came from template switching. TCRdb reprocessed the 5' RACE reads via MiXCR and lists one record per CDR3 protein. The data hold a few hundred thousand distinct CDR3 sequences, with 13% to 15% observed a single time. Study outcomes and limitations: Monozygotic twin pairs showed more out-of-frame TCR alpha sharing than models estimated. Sharing of beta out-of-frame sequences by twins showed a weaker excess.

The sample was also reused in another study, on yellow fever vaccine responses in identical twins.

The chain carries TRBV12-3 or TRBV12-4 and TRBJ1-1, with D hard to call. The sample was CD4+ T cells sorted from blood. This TCR came from a woman aged 18 to 35 in good health. The CDR3 loop is CASRRPGNEGAFF. CDR3 coding DNA: TGTGCCAGCAGAAGGCCGGGAAACGAGGGAGCTTTCTTT.